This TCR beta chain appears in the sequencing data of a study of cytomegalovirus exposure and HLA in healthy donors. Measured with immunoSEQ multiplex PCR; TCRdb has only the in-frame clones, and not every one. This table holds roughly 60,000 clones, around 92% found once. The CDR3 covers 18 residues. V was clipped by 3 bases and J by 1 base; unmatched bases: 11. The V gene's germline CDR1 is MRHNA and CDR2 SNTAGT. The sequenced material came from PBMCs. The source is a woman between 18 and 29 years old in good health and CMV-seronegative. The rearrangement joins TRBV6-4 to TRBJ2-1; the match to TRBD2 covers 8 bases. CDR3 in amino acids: CASSEQFTGTSSYNEQFF. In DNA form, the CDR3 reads TGTGCCAGCAGTGAGCAATTTACCGGGACTAGTTCCTACAATGAGCAGTTCTTC.